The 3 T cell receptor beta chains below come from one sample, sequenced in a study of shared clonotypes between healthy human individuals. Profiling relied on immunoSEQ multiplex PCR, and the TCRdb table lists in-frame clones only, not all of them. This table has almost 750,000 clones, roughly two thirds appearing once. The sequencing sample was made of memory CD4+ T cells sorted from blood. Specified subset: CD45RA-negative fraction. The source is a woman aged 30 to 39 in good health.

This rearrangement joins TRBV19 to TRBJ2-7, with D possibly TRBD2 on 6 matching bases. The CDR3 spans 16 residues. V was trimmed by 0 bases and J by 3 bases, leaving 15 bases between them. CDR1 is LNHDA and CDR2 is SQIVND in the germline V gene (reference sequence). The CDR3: CASSIDSGSGRYEQYF. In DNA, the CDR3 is TGTGCCAGTAGTATAGACTCCGGGAGCGGACGCTACGAGCAGTACTTC.

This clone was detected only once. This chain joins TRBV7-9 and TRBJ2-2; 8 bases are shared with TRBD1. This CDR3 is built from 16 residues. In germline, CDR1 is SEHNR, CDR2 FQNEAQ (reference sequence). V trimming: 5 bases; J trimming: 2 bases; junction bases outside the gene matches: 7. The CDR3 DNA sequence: TGTGCCAGCAGCCCCCCGGGACAGGTTAACACCGGGGAGCTGTTTTTT. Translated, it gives CASSPPGQVNTGELFF.

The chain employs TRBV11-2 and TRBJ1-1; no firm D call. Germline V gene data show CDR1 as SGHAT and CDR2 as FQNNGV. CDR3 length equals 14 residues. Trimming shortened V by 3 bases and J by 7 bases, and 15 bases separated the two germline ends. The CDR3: CASSFQQLEIEAFF. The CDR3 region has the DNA TGTGCCAGCAGCTTTCAGCAGCTCGAGATTGAAGCTTTCTTT. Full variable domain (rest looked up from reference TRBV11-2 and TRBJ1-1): EAGVAQSPRYKIIEKRQSVAFWCNPISGHATLYWYQQILGQGPKLLIQFQNNGVVDDSQLPKDRFSAERLKGVDSTLKIQPAKLEDSAVYLCASSFQQLEIEAFFGQGTRLTVV.